This passage covers 7 T cell receptor beta chains from one sample sequenced in a study of CXCR3-negative and CXCR3-positive naive CD8 T cells. Study results and limitations: For CXCR3-positive naive cells, TRB CDR3s were more hydrophobic than those of CXCR3-negative naive cells.

No antigens are known for them. UMI-labeled 5' RACE yielded the TRB cDNA libraries. TCRdb re-called the 5' RACE reads; every CDR3 protein appears as one record, without DNA. The sample spans about 50,000 distinct CDR3 sequences; the ten largest clones claim 0.55% to 0.6%. The material sequenced was naive CXCR3+ CD8+ T cells from blood. Noted subset: CD45RO-CCR7+CD27+CD95- naive CD8+ T cells expressing CXCR3 (TNR3+). Receptor source: a human donor in good health. Some clones in this sample may be carry-over from other donors' samples.

V usage is TRBV7-9 and J usage is TRBJ1-1. CDR3 length equals 14 residues. Germline V lookup: CDR1 SEHNR, CDR2 FQNEAQ (reference sequence). This chain's CDR3 is CASSLWEGEREAFF.

V and J are TRBV6-5 and TRBJ1-1. CDR3 length equals 13 residues. Germline-derived CDR1 and CDR2 are MNHEY and SVGAGI. This CDR3 is CASSWSVNTEAFF.

V is TRBV7-3 and J is TRBJ2-3; TCRdb reports TRBD2, a call that lacks DNA to check it against. Germline V gene data show CDR1 as SGHTA and CDR2 as FQGTGA. This CDR3 is 15 amino acids long. The CDR3 sequence is CASSFTTSGTDTQYF.

The chain uses TRBV3-1 and TRBJ1-5; TCRdb's D gene call, TRBD1, goes unchecked for lack of DNA. The CDR3 has 15 amino acids. CDR1 is LGHDT and CDR2 is YNNKEL in the germline V gene (reference sequence). The CDR3 sequence: CASSPTGGSNQPQHF.

The chain couples TRBV7-2 to TRBJ2-1; TCRdb selects TRBD1, and the lack of DNA leaves this call unchecked. The length of the CDR3 is 16 residues. CDR1 SGHTA and CDR2 FQGNSA come from the germline V gene. The CDR3 is CASSLEGGPHYNEQFF.

The J gene is TRBJ2-3, the V gene TRBV7-9. CDR3 length: 15 amino acids. From germline, CDR1 is SEHNR and CDR2 FQNEAQ (reference sequence). The CDR3 reads CASSSSVLRTDTQYF.

The J gene is TRBJ1-5, the V gene TRBV7-3; the TCRdb D gene call, TRBD1, has no DNA to confirm it. The germline CDR1 and CDR2 sequences are SGHTA and FQGTGA. The CDR3 loop spans 13 amino acids. The chain's CDR3 is CASSQGGSQPQHF.